This is a list of T cell receptor beta chains from one sample in a study of regulatory T cells in long-lasting Graves disease. TCRdb recomputed calls from the multiplex PCR reads with MiXCR, one row per CDR3 protein. Of 400,000 to 600,000 distinct CDR3 sequences in the sample, 20% to 25% were seen once. Specimen: peripheral blood mononuclear cells (PBMCs), collected when the disease was refractory, from a patient treated with antithyroid drugs. The receptors were sampled from a female donor with Graves disease. CDR3s leave out the opening cysteine and the closing phenylalanine or tryptophan. Each record gives: V gene, CDR3 protein.

>TRBV9
ASSADGGVVQETQY
>TRBV5-1
ASSFRRKAKQETQY
>TRBV7-2
ASSSRAETQY
>TRBV11-3
ASSSGPWNIQY
>TRBV27
ASSVSGPYNEQY
>TRBV29-1
SVTRGWYEQY
>TRBV28
ASSLFSGTYGYT
>TRBV6-1
ASRGQGKETQY
>TRBV6-1
ASRDRVWQPQH
>TRBV12-3/TRBV12-4
ASSLLGASQPQH
>TRBV6-5
ASSYSIGSGYTDTQY
>TRBV2
ARSGRLNTEAF
>TRBV2
ASSREQGKYYGYT
>TRBV7-8
ASSHTSGGGGNEQF
>TRBV2
ASSPSLNQPQH
>TRBV4-1
ASSPSVLPGLSIQPQH
>TRBV20-1
SAPGTTGETNEKLF
>TRBV7-9
ASSPWGGPNTEAF
>TRBV5-5
ASSLEWTESYEQY
>TRBV10-3
AILRGEGSYEQY
>TRBV6-5
ASSYSPGQGTYEQY
>TRBV20-1
SASGRFSYEQY
>TRBV7-2
ASSFTGLVFGAGGTEAF
>TRBV6-1
ASSDLVPTSYEQY
>TRBV27
ASRVGGIADYNEQF
>TRBV30
AWTGQSNTEAF
>TRBV12-3/TRBV12-4
ASSLATDVAGKNIQY
>TRBV20-1
SARRDWDGYT
>TRBV28
ASSLGTIQYEQY
>TRBV7-9
ASSLGQGGEAF
>TRBV10-3
AISESGGTGDGYT
>TRBV20-1
SQYSGSQETQY
>TRBV7-8
ASSGRVGLKGYT